One sample yielded the 32 T cell receptor beta chains listed below, sequenced in a study of blood T cell repertoires in COVID-19. Data came from immunoSEQ multiplex PCR; TCRdb stores just in-frame clones and leaves some out. The sample has 300,000 to 400,000 clones; around nine tenths are singletons. The specimen sequenced was peripheral blood. The receptors here all came from a woman between 65 and 79 years old with COVID-19, enrolled during active disease.

The chain recombines TRBV27 with TRBJ2-1; D is undetermined. The CDR3 runs to 13 residues. The V gene lost 3 bases and the J gene lost 5 bases, with 8 bases spanning the gap. Germline V gene lookup returns CDR1 MNHEY and CDR2 SMNVEV (reference sequence). Here the CDR3 DNA reads TGTGCCAGCAGTTTGGAGACTCACAATGAGCAGTTCTTC. Its translation is CASSLETHNEQFF.

The V call is TRBV6-7, the J call TRBJ1-2; D unclear. TRBV6-7 is placed among ORFs of uncertain function. The CDR3 contains 18 residues. V lost 2 bases and J 1 base, leaving 20 bases between the germline ends. The CDR3 region is CASSYPRLRRSHNYGYTF. DNA of the CDR3: TGTGCCAGCAGTTACCCTCGGCTAAGACGGAGCCATAACTATGGCTACACCTTC.

The chain is built from TRBV9 and TRBJ1-1; D gene uncertain. The V gene's germline CDR1 is SGDLS and CDR2 YYNGEE. V shed 5 bases and J shed 4 bases, with 24 bases lying between them. This CDR3 contains 17 residues. The CDR3, as DNA: TGTGCCAGCAGTTTACTAGATACGGTGGGTATGGGCACTGAAGCTTTCTTT. Translation: CASSLLDTVGMGTEAFF.

The chain has TRBV2 and TRBJ2-7; D is perhaps TRBD2 (5 bases). V was shortened by 7 bases and J by 6 bases, with 19 bases between the two germline ends. The CDR3 covers 14 residues. Per the germline V gene, CDR1 is SNHLY and CDR2 is FYNNEI. In DNA form, the CDR3 reads TGTGCCAGCACCCCGACTACCAGTAAAGGCGAGCAGTACTTC. Translation gives CASTPTTSKGEQYF.

The chain combines TRBV7-2 with TRBJ2-6; a weak D match, TRBD1 (6 bases). Germline V CDR1 and CDR2: SGHTA, FQGNSA. Deletions cut 2 bases from V and 3 bases from J, with 14 bases between. The CDR3 spans 17 residues. The CDR3: CASSLKITGFGANVLTF. As DNA, the CDR3 is TGTGCCAGCAGCTTAAAAATAACAGGGTTTGGGGCCAACGTCCTGACTTTC.

This chain uses TRBV2 with TRBJ1-3; D call uncertain. This CDR3 comprises 14 residues. Germline V gene sequence: CDR1 SNHLY, CDR2 FYNNEI. Deletions cut 5 bases from V and 4 bases from J, with 12 bases between. The CDR3 region is CASSLPQAGNTIYF. The CDR3 bases are TGTGCCAGCAGTCTCCCTCAAGCCGGAAACACCATATATTTT.

This rearrangement joins TRBV3-1 (or the pseudogene TRBV3-2) to TRBJ2-3, with 9 bases fitting TRBD2. V lost 3 bases and J lost 6; bases outside the gene matches: 7. CDR1 and CDR2 (germline): LGHDT, YNNKEL (reference sequence). There are 15 residues in the CDR3. The CDR3, as DNA: TGTGCCAGCAGCCACTCGGCGGGGGGGCAGGATACGCAGTATTTT. This gives the protein CASSHSAGGQDTQYF.

The rearrangement links TRBV9 to TRBJ1-5; the match to TRBD1 covers 7 bases. Germline CDR1 reads SGDLS; CDR2 reads YYNGEE. V lost 3 bases, J lost 5 bases, and 8 bases stayed unmatched. CDR3 length equals 15 residues. CDR3 DNA: TGTGCCAGCAGCGGCCAGGGACAGTCCGATCAGCCCCAGCATTTT. Translation gives CASSGQGQSDQPQHF.

The genes are TRBV12-3 or TRBV12-4 and TRBJ1-3; D is unclear. The CDR3 sequence is 13 residues long. Between the trimmed V and J ends, which lost 3 bases and 0 bases, there was a span of 3 bases. The CDR3 region has the DNA TGTGCCAGCAGTTTCGGCTCTGGAAACACCATATATTTT. Translated, it gives CASSFGSGNTIYF.

The chain is built from TRBV27 and TRBJ1-1; TRBD1 matches at 7 bases. The CDR3 consists of 14 residues. Germline CDR1 reads MNHEY; CDR2 reads SMNVEV (reference sequence). Trimming removed 4 bases from V and 4 bases from J; junction bases left unmatched: 6. CDR3 amino acids: CASSSTGWVTEAFF. The CDR3 DNA reads TGTGCCAGCAGTTCGACAGGGTGGGTCACTGAAGCTTTCTTT.

This chain uses TRBV11-3 with TRBJ2-1; D not certain. This CDR3 is built from 15 residues. Germline CDR1 is SGHNT and CDR2 is YENEEA. V was cut by 0 bases and J by 4 bases, with 10 bases left in between. CDR3 protein: CASSLEGRSYNEQFF. In DNA, the CDR3 is TGTGCCAGCAGCTTAGAGGGCAGGTCTTACAATGAGCAGTTCTTC.

The gene calls are TRBV5-6 and TRBJ1-6, with TRBD1 as a possible D gene (6 bases). The germline V gene has CDR1 SGHDT and CDR2 YYEEEE. The CDR3 sequence is 15 residues long. The V gene lost 4 bases and the J gene lost 8 bases, with 16 bases spanning the gap. As DNA, the CDR3 is TGTGCCAGCAGCCCACCACGGGGGGGCGATTCACCCCTCCACTTT. This encodes CASSPPRGGDSPLHF.

The chain employs TRBV18 and TRBJ1-2, with a tentative D call TRBD1 (6 bases). The CDR3 has 15 residues. Trimming pared 3 bases from V and 0 bases from J, leaving 11 bases between. CDR1 and CDR2 (germline): KGHSH, LQKENI. The DNA for the CDR3 is TGTGCCAGCTCACCGGAACAGGGTACTAACTATGGCTACACCTTC. It yields the protein CASSPEQGTNYGYTF. Filled out from reference TRBV18 and TRBJ1-2, the complete variable domain reads NAGVMQNPRHLVRRRGQEARLRCSPMKGHSHVYWYRQLPEEGLKFMVYLQKENIIDESGMPKERFSAEFPKEGPSILRIQQVVRGDSAAYFCASSPEQGTNYGYTFGSGTRLTVV.

This chain joins TRBV20-1 and TRBJ2-7; D call uncertain. The CDR3 sequence is 14 residues long. The germline V gene has CDR1 DFQATT and CDR2 SNEGSKA (reference sequence). The ends were cut back, 3 bases at V and 2 bases at J, with 14 bases in the middle. In DNA, the CDR3 is TGCAGTGCTAGTGGGCAGCGCCTAGCCTACGAGCAGTACTTC. Its protein is CSASGQRLAYEQYF.

V usage is TRBV19 and J usage is TRBJ1-5, with D maybe TRBD1 (6 bases). V gave up 4 bases and J gave up 3 bases, with 16 bases separating them. CDR1 and CDR2 from the germline V gene are LNHDA and SQIVND (reference sequence). This CDR3 spans 16 amino acids. Here the CDR3 reads CASSTNPGALNQPQHF. The CDR3 DNA follows: TGTGCCAGTAGTACAAACCCAGGGGCTCTCAATCAGCCCCAGCATTTT.

This clone has just a few counts. The chain carries TRBV7-2 and TRBJ2-5; 12 nucleotides line up with TRBD2. CDR3 length: 15 amino acids. With 3 bases clipped from V and 5 bases from J, the junction kept 4 bases outside the gene matches. Germline CDR1 SGHTA, CDR2 FQGNSA. DNA for the CDR3: TGTGCCAGCAGCTTCAGCGGGACTAGCGGGGAGACCCAGTACTTC. It specifies CASSFSGTSGETQYF.

The V and J genes are TRBV4-2 and TRBJ2-7; 9 nucleotides agree with TRBD2. This CDR3 has 16 residues. The ends lost 0 bases at V and 5 bases at J; junction bases unmatched: 8. The germline CDR1 and CDR2 sequences are LGHNA and YNFKEQ. The CDR3 loop is CASSQEMAGGRNEQYF. CDR3 DNA: TGTGCCAGCAGCCAAGAGATGGCGGGGGGGCGAAACGAGCAGTACTTC.

The chain employs TRBV6-6 and TRBJ2-7; a weak D match, TRBD2 (6 bases). The CDR3 is 16 amino acids. Between the trimmed V and J ends, which lost 0 bases and 3 bases, there was a span of 15 bases. Germline V gene data show CDR1 as MNHNY and CDR2 as SVGAGI (reference sequence). The CDR3 is CASSYSQWDGSYEQYF. The DNA of the CDR3 is TGTGCCAGCAGTTACTCGCAATGGGACGGGAGCTACGAGCAGTACTTC.

The rearrangement uses TRBV19 and TRBJ2-3; 11 nucleotides align to TRBD2. V lost 7 bases, J lost 6 bases, and 12 bases stayed unmatched. CDR3 length: 16 amino acids. CDR1 is LNHDA and CDR2 is SQIVND in the germline V gene (reference sequence). CDR3 sequence reads: CASKTRLAGGRDTQYF. The CDR3 nucleotides read TGTGCCAGTAAAACCCGATTAGCGGGGGGGCGGGATACGCAGTATTTT.

The rearrangement links TRBV19 to TRBJ1-1; the D gene is possibly TRBD1 (6 bases). Germline lookup yields CDR1 LNHDA and CDR2 SQIVND (reference sequence). The CDR3 has 12 amino acids. The V end lost 7 bases, the J end lost 7 bases, and 13 bases lay between the germline ends. CDR3 loop: CASMARGFEAFF. CDR3 nucleotides: TGTGCCAGTATGGCCAGGGGTTTTGAAGCTTTCTTT.

The chain has TRBV4-2 and TRBJ2-1, with TRBD1 identical over 8 bases. With 0 bases clipped from V and 1 base from J, the junction kept 5 bases outside the gene matches. This CDR3 contains 17 residues. Germline values: CDR1 LGHNA, CDR2 YNFKEQ. CDR3 residues: CASSQDRQGASYNEQFF. CDR3 in DNA: TGTGCCAGCAGCCAAGATCGCCAGGGGGCGTCCTACAATGAGCAGTTCTTC.

The chain links TRBV19 to TRBJ2-2; no reliable D call. V was shortened by 5 bases and J by 1 base, with 8 bases between the two germline ends. Germline-derived CDR1 and CDR2 are LNHDA and SQIVND (reference sequence). The CDR3 is 14 amino acids. CDR3 nucleotide sequence: TGTGCCAGTAGTGGTAGATTGAACACCGGGGAGCTGTTTTTT. Translating it yields CASSGRLNTGELFF.

The chain combines TRBV3-1 (or the pseudogene TRBV3-2) with TRBJ1-4; D is undetermined. The CDR3 sequence is 15 residues long. V was cut by 1 base and J by 3 bases, with 9 bases left in between. CDR1 and CDR2 (germline): LGHDT, YNNKEL (reference sequence). CDR3 protein: CASSQGGKANEKLFF. In nucleotides, the CDR3 is TGTGCCAGCAGCCAAGGAGGGAAGGCTAATGAAAAACTGTTTTTT.

The table lists this clone with a count of one. V and J are TRBV15 and TRBJ1-3; D call uncertain. The V gene lost 1 base and the J gene lost 0 bases, with 7 bases spanning the gap. The CDR3 spans 15 residues. Looked up from germline, CDR1 is LNHNV and CDR2 is YYDKDF (reference sequence). In DNA, the CDR3 is TGTGCCACCAGCAGAGGATCAGGCTCTGGAAACACCATATATTTT. The encoded protein is CATSRGSGSGNTIYF.

The chain has TRBV6-4 and TRBJ2-1, with 9 bases fitting TRBD1. V dropped 3 bases and J dropped 4; count of bases not matched to a gene: 7. The CDR3 runs 16 residues. Germline lookup yields CDR1 MRHNA and CDR2 SNTAGT. The CDR3 nucleotides read TGTGCCAGCAGTGAAGAAGGGACAGGGTTTTACAATGAGCAGTTCTTC. This codes for CASSEEGTGFYNEQFF.

The chain couples TRBV3-1 (or the pseudogene TRBV3-2) to TRBJ2-7, with D tentatively TRBD1 (6 bases). V was shortened by 1 base and J by 3 bases, with 10 bases between the two germline ends. Germline V gene sequence: CDR1 LGHDT, CDR2 YNNKEL (reference sequence). The CDR3 loop spans 14 amino acids. The CDR3 here is CASSQGTDYYEQYF. The CDR3 nucleotides read TGTGCCAGCAGCCAAGGGACAGATTACTACGAGCAGTACTTC.

The rearrangement links TRBV12-5 to TRBJ2-5, with D maybe TRBD2 (6 bases). V gave up 2 bases and J gave up 4 bases, with 20 bases separating them. Germline V gene data show CDR1 as LGHNT and CDR2 as FRNRAP. There are 17 residues in the CDR3. CDR3 amino acids: CASGLKRQGGVVETQYF. DNA for the CDR3: TGTGCTAGTGGTTTGAAACGACAAGGAGGGGTCGTAGAGACCCAGTACTTC.

The rearrangement links TRBV5-4 to TRBJ2-3; possible D gene TRBD2, 5 bases. This CDR3 is 16 amino acids long. The germline CDR1 and CDR2 sequences are SGHNT and YYREEE (reference sequence). The V end was cut by 5 bases, the J end by 0 bases, with 16 bases between. The CDR3 DNA reads as TGTGCCAGCAGTCATGGACTGTTTTCTAGCACAGATACGCAGTATTTT. Its translation is CASSHGLFSSTDTQYF. Full variable domain (outside the CDR3, taken from reference TRBV5-4 and TRBJ2-3): ETGVTQSPTHLIKTRGQQVTLRCSSQSGHNTVSWYQQALGQGPQFIFQYYREEENGRGNFPPRFSGLQFPNYSSELNVNALELDDSALYLCASSHGLFSSTDTQYFGPGTRLTVL.

J is TRBJ2-2 and V is TRBV5-4, with a possible D match to TRBD2 (5 bases). V dropped 0 bases and J dropped 4 bases, with 13 bases sitting between them. The CDR3 covers 16 residues. Germline lookup yields CDR1 SGHNT and CDR2 YYREEE (reference sequence). CDR3 DNA: TGTGCCAGCAGCTTGGATGAGGGAGTGAGCACCGGGGAGCTGTTTTTT. Translated, it gives CASSLDEGVSTGELFF.

The V and J genes are TRBV14 and TRBJ2-7, with 9 bases lining up with TRBD2. The junction had 8 bases not matched to a gene; V was cut back by 0 bases and J by 8 bases. The CDR3 has 15 amino acids. Germline lookup yields CDR1 SGHDN and CDR2 FVKESK. CDR3 DNA: TGTGCCAGCAGCCAAGAACGGCTAGCGGGGTCTAAGCAGTACTTC. Translation gives CASSQERLAGSKQYF.

This clone appeared a single time. This chain joins TRBV7-9 and TRBJ1-4, with D maybe TRBD1 (6 bases). CDR3 size: 18 residues. Germline CDR1 reads SEHNR; CDR2 reads FQNEAQ (reference sequence). Trimming removed 4 bases at V and 0 bases at J, with 18 bases between. The CDR3 sequence: CASSYRQGLIATNEKLFF. CDR3 DNA sequence: TGTGCCAGCAGCTACCGCCAGGGGCTAATTGCAACTAATGAAAAACTGTTTTTT.

The gene calls are TRBV19 and TRBJ1-4, with D maybe TRBD1 (5 bases). There are 14 residues in the CDR3. The germline CDR1 and CDR2 sequences are LNHDA and SQIVND (reference sequence). V shed 9 bases and J shed 3 bases, with 14 bases lying between them. The CDR3 is CASVQRGSNEKLFF. The CDR3 nucleotides read TGTGCCAGCGTACAACGGGGGTCTAATGAAAAACTGTTTTTT.